Listed below are T cell receptor beta chains from one sample, sequenced in a study of early T cells in non-severe SARS-CoV-2 infection. Using its own MiXCR run on the 5' RACE reads, TCRdb lists one record per CDR3 protein. The data contain about 80,000 distinct CDR3 sequences, 11% to 15% of them singletons. The sequenced material came from whole blood. All receptors derive from an adult who was a healthcare worker with PCR-confirmed SARS-CoV-2 infection or an uninfected control (not recorded which). Both conserved end residues are part of each CDR3. The D gene is left open where the match is weak. Rows may omit the clone size; those that give it use once, few, many or a size class.

v_gene	abundance	d_gene	j_gene	CDR3aa	CDR3nt
TRBV29-1	few	NA	TRBJ2-3	CSVEGDLSGTDTQYF	TGCAGCGTTGAAGGTGACCTATCCGGCACAGATACGCAGTATTTT
TRBV7-6	few	NA	TRBJ2-5	CASSLGAGISGKETQYF	TGTGCCAGCAGCTTAGGGGCCGGGATCTCCGGGAAAGAGACCCAGTACTTC
TRBV6-5	few	TRBD1	TRBJ1-1	CASSRQGAGLNTEAFF	TGTGCCAGCAGCCGACAGGGTGCGGGCTTGAACACTGAAGCTTTCTTT
TRBV11-2	NA	TRBD2	TRBJ2-7	CASLAVNYEQYF	TGTGCCAGCCTAGCGGTGAACTACGAGCAGTACTTC
TRBV28	NA	TRBD1	TRBJ2-7	CASSKTGYSYEQYF	TGTGCCAGCAGCAAGACAGGGTATTCCTACGAGCAGTACTTC
TRBV20-1	few	TRBD2	TRBJ2-5	CSARAQAGGKETQYF	TGCAGTGCTAGAGCTCAAGCGGGGGGGAAAGAGACCCAGTACTTC
TRBV6-2/TRBV6-3	NA	TRBD1	TRBJ1-5	CASRKDRREGSNQPQHF	TGTGCCAGCAGGAAGGACAGGCGCGAAGGTAGCAATCAGCCCCAGCATTTT
TRBV28	few	NA	TRBJ1-5	CASSFGRFNQPQHF	TGTGCCAGCAGTTTTGGACGTTTCAATCAGCCCCAGCATTTT
TRBV7-9	NA	NA	TRBJ2-1	CASSLATLNNEQFF	TGTGCCAGCAGCTTAGCTACATTAAACAATGAGCAGTTCTTC
TRBV27	NA	NA	TRBJ1-2	CASSLVGGYGYTF	TGTGCCAGCAGTTTAGTAGGGGGCTATGGCTACACCTTC
TRBV6-1	NA	NA	TRBJ1-1	CASRIGPELNTEAFF	TGTGCCAGCAGAATCGGACCAGAACTAAACACTGAAGCTTTCTTT
TRBV29-1	few	NA	TRBJ2-3	CATDTQYF	TGCGCCACAGATACGCAGTATTTT
TRBV29-1	few	NA	TRBJ1-1	CSVLRNTEAFF	TGCAGCGTGCTGAGGAACACTGAAGCTTTCTTT
TRBV29-1	NA	NA	TRBJ2-5	CSVVRQSQETQYF	TGCAGCGTTGTCCGGCAGTCGCAAGAGACCCAGTACTTC
TRBV2	few	NA	TRBJ2-7	CASTAEGGGYEQYF	TGTGCCAGCACGGCCGAGGGGGGAGGCTACGAGCAGTACTTC
TRBV20-1	many	TRBD2	TRBJ2-2	CSAKSSGGTGELFF	TGCAGTGCCAAGAGTAGCGGGGGAACCGGGGAGCTGTTTTTT
TRBV29-1	many	TRBD1	TRBJ2-7	CSVGQGRDEQYF	TGCAGCGTTGGACAGGGGCGCGACGAGCAGTACTTC
TRBV20-1	NA	NA	TRBJ1-5	CSARVDFSTDPLGANQPQHF	TGCAGTGCTAGAGTCGACTTCTCGACAGATCCGTTGGGAGCAAATCAGCCCCAGCATTTT
TRBV25-1	few	NA	TRBJ2-1	CASSIYGGHEQFF	TGTGCCAGCAGTATATACGGGGGGCATGAGCAGTTCTTC
TRBV6-1	NA	TRBD1	TRBJ2-1	CASSEAPGGQGKDEQFF	TGTGCCAGCAGTGAAGCACCTGGGGGACAGGGTAAGGATGAGCAGTTCTTC
TRBV12-3/TRBV12-4	many	TRBD1	TRBJ1-1	CASSLRQGWGTEAFF	TGTGCCAGCAGCCTAAGACAGGGATGGGGAACTGAAGCTTTCTTT
TRBV20-1	few	NA	TRBJ1-3	CSASRRRMPSGNTIYF	TGCAGTGCTAGCAGAAGGAGGATGCCCTCTGGAAACACCATATATTTT
TRBV5-5	few	NA	TRBJ1-1	CASSPTRGPRMNTEAFF	TGTGCCAGCAGCCCTACGAGGGGTCCACGGATGAACACTGAAGCTTTCTTT
TRBV7-2	few	NA	TRBJ1-2	CASSLRAGAASNGYTF	TGTGCCAGCAGCTTAAGGGCAGGGGCCGCCTCGAATGGCTACACCTTC
TRBV6-5	NA	TRBD1	TRBJ1-6	CASGQGNSPLHF	TGTGCCAGCGGACAGGGTAATTCACCCCTCCACTTT
TRBV29-1	few	NA	TRBJ1-2	CSVETTGSSYGYTF	TGCAGCGTTGAAACTACAGGGTCCTCCTATGGCTACACCTTC
TRBV6-6	many	NA	TRBJ2-2	CASKGGQNTGELFF	TGTGCCAGCAAGGGCGGACAGAACACCGGGGAGCTGTTTTTT
TRBV2	many	NA	TRBJ1-2	CASTRNSGANYGYTF	TGTGCCAGCACCAGAAACAGCGGAGCTAACTATGGCTACACCTTC
TRBV12-3/TRBV12-4	NA	NA	TRBJ1-2	CASRQGVPGYTF	TGTGCCAGCAGGCAGGGTGTCCCAGGCTACACCTTC
TRBV18	NA	NA	TRBJ1-3	CASSPGPISGNTIYF	TGTGCCAGCTCCCCAGGACCGATCTCTGGAAACACCATATATTTT
TRBV29-1	few	NA	TRBJ1-1	CSVSDLNTEAFF	TGCAGCGTGTCGGACTTGAACACTGAAGCTTTCTTT
TRBV14	NA	TRBD1	TRBJ2-1	CASSQLGTGREFF	TGTGCCAGCAGCCAGCTCGGGACAGGAAGGGAGTTCTTC
TRBV29-1	NA	NA	TRBJ1-2	CSVEVVYGYTF	TGCAGCGTTGAGGTGGTCTATGGCTACACCTTC
TRBV12-3/TRBV12-4	NA	NA	TRBJ2-7	CASSFGGYEQYF	TGTGCCAGCAGTTTTGGTGGCTACGAGCAGTACTTC
TRBV29-1	few	TRBD2	TRBJ2-1	CSVAIAGGPYNEQFF	TGCAGCGTGGCAATAGCGGGGGGGCCCTACAATGAGCAGTTCTTC
TRBV9	few	NA	TRBJ2-1	CASSVDEGYNEQFF	TGTGCCAGCAGCGTAGATGAGGGGTACAATGAGCAGTTCTTC
TRBV5-6	NA	NA	TRBJ2-7	CASSLGTTEQYF	TGTGCCAGCAGCTTAGGGACAACCGAGCAGTACTTC
TRBV7-2	NA	NA	TRBJ2-3	CASSQGGGHTDTQYF	TGTGCCAGCAGCCAAGGGGGGGGTCACACAGATACGCAGTATTTT
TRBV28	many	NA	TRBJ1-1	CASSIWEGNTEAFF	TGTGCCAGCAGTATTTGGGAGGGGAACACTGAAGCTTTCTTT